This T cell receptor beta chain came from a study of blood T cell repertoires in COVID-19. About the research overall: Sources were T cells, B-cell-depleted T cells, or PBMCs; the material itself was cDNA or gDNA.

Remarks on this clone: The junction and the germline gene differ at one end; a read error may be behind it.

This CDR3 spans 14 amino acids. The germline V gene encodes CDR1 SGHRS and CDR2 YFSETQ. In the original analysis: Amplification of reference gene primers provided the estimated nucleated cell counts. Repertoires were generated with immunoSEQ multiplex PCR, while TCRdb's copy carries only in-frame clones and drops some. V, J and clone size are taken as reported in that table, and D and trimming were inferred from the DNA itself. The sample lists around 270,000 clones, over 70% occurring once. V is TRBV5-1 and J is TRBJ2-3, with a tentative D call TRBD1 (6 bases). The specimen was PBMCs or T cells enriched from blood (not recorded which). The TCR comes from a woman aged 40 to 49 who had been exposed to COVID-19. The CDR3: CASSLMGAGDTQYF. CDR3 coding DNA: TGTGCCAGCAGCTTGATGGGGGCGGGAGATACGCAGTATTTT.